The 24 T cell receptor beta chains presented below share a single source sample, sequenced in a study of blood T cell repertoires in COVID-19. TCRdb keeps only in-frame clones here, not all; method: immunoSEQ multiplex PCR. This table holds roughly 230,000 clones, around 84% found once. What was sequenced was PBMCs or T cells enriched from blood (not recorded which). These receptors all come from a woman aged 45 to 65 who had been exposed to COVID-19.

This clone came up once. The V and J genes are TRBV28 and TRBJ1-6; D gene unclear. Germline V lookup: CDR1 MDHEN, CDR2 SYDVKM. Trimming pared 11 bases from V and 13 bases from J, leaving 21 bases between. The CDR3 length is 13 residues. For the CDR3, the DNA is TGTGCCTGCGGGTCGTGGGATTCAATCCCCCTCCACTTT. Translation: CACGSWDSIPLHF.

The J gene is TRBJ1-4, the V gene TRBV11-2; no reliable D call. The ends were cut back, 5 bases at V and 4 bases at J, with 2 bases in the middle. CDR3 length: 11 amino acids. Germline CDR1 is SGHAT and CDR2 is FQNNGV. CDR3 loop: CASSRNEKLFF. In DNA form, the CDR3 reads TGTGCCAGCAGCCGTAATGAAAAACTGTTTTTT.

DNA for the CDR3: TGTGCCAGTAGTATACTAGGACTAGCGGACACAGATACGCAGTATTTT. It specifies CASSILGLADTDTQYF. J is TRBJ2-3 and V is TRBV19; 10 bases align to TRBD2. Per the germline V gene, CDR1 is LNHDA and CDR2 is SQIVND (reference sequence). After removal of 2 bases from V and 2 bases from J, the junction contained 4 bases not matched to a gene. The CDR3 totals 16 residues.

The J gene is TRBJ1-3, the V gene TRBV6-6; no clear D. CDR1 and CDR2 from the germline V gene are MNHNY and SVGAGI (reference sequence). V lost 6 bases, J lost 0 bases, and 3 bases lay in between. The CDR3 spans 12 residues. The CDR3 sequence: CASRSSGNTIYF. The CDR3 DNA reads as TGTGCCAGCAGGAGCTCTGGAAACACCATATATTTT.

The rearrangement joins TRBV5-5 to TRBJ1-1, with 7 bases that match TRBD1. The CDR3 consists of 15 residues. Germline loops: CDR1 SGHKS, CDR2 YYEKEE (reference sequence). J was trimmed by 8 bases and V by 0 bases; bases with no gene match: 10. In DNA, the CDR3 is TGTGCCAGCAGCTTGGCTTTAGGGGGCGCATCGGAAGCTTTCTTT. It codes for CASSLALGGASEAFF. The full variable domain, completed using reference TRBV5-5 and TRBJ1-1, is DAGVTQSPTHLIKTRGQQVTLRCSPISGHKSVSWYQQVLGQGPQFIFQYYEKEERGRGNFPDRFSARQFPNYSSELNVNALLLGDSALYLCASSLALGGASEAFFGQGTRLTVV.

The gene calls are TRBV5-1 and TRBJ1-2; D perhaps matches TRBD1 (6 bases). Trimming removed 0 bases at V and 8 bases at J, with 14 bases between. Germline CDR1 is SGHRS and CDR2 is YFSETQ. CDR3 length: 14 residues. The CDR3 here is CASSLGLGAWGYTF. CDR3 DNA: TGCGCCAGCAGCTTGGGTCTGGGGGCTTGGGGCTACACCTTC.

This clone was seen only once. This chain connects TRBV15 to TRBJ1-1, with D possibly TRBD1 on 5 matching bases. The germline gives CDR1 LNHNV, CDR2 YYDKDF (reference sequence). The V and J ends lost 0 bases and 2 bases respectively, with 13 bases between them. The CDR3 extends over 16 amino acids. CDR3 residues: CATSRDQGRANTEAFF. The CDR3 DNA reads as TGTGCCACCAGCAGAGATCAGGGCAGGGCTAACACTGAAGCTTTCTTT.

CDR3 in DNA: TGTGCCACGGGACTAGCGGGTACTCGGGAGCAGTTCTTC. Translating gives CATGLAGTREQFF. V gene TRBV7-2 combines with J gene TRBJ2-1; the match to TRBD2 covers 12 bases. Germline V lookup: CDR1 SGHTA, CDR2 FQGNSA. The J segment lost 10 bases and the V segment lost 10 bases, leaving 8 bases of the junction unmatched. CDR3 length: 13 amino acids.

The DNA of the CDR3 is TGTGCCAGCAGAGGGAGCACCATATATTTT. Translating gives CASRGSTIYF. V is TRBV28 and J is TRBJ1-3; D not certain. V lost 6 bases and J 9 bases, leaving 6 bases between the germline ends. The CDR3 is made up of 10 amino acids. Germline CDR1 is MDHEN and CDR2 is SYDVKM.

V and J are TRBV7-9 and TRBJ1-1; 8 bases line up with TRBD1. The germline gives CDR1 SEHNR, CDR2 FQNEAQ (reference sequence). The V segment lost 5 bases and the J segment 6 bases; nucleotides outside the gene matches: 2. This CDR3 is built from 12 residues. The CDR3 DNA sequence: TGTGCCAGCAGCCCGGGACAGGCTGAAGCTTTCTTT. This codes for CASSPGQAEAFF. Variable domain in full (rest from reference TRBV7-9 and TRBJ1-1): DTGVSQNPRHKITKRGQNVTFRCDPISEHNRLYWYRQTLGQGPEFLTYFQNEAQLEKSRLLSDRFSAERPKGSFSTLEIQRTEQGDSAMYLCASSPGQAEAFFGQGTRLTVV.

This clone was seen a single time. The chain combines TRBV2 with TRBJ1-5; 8 bases are a match to TRBD1. This CDR3 is 15 amino acids long. With V trimmed by 2 bases and J by 7 bases, 7 bases remained unmatched. CDR1 and CDR2 (germline): SNHLY, FYNNEI. CDR3 coding DNA: TGTGCCAGCAGTGAATGGACAGGGCGCGGGCAGCCCCAGCATTTT. Amino acid sequence: CASSEWTGRGQPQHF.

The chain recombines TRBV5-1 with TRBJ2-7, with D uncertain. Germline V gene lookup returns CDR1 SGHRS and CDR2 YFSETQ. V lost 4 bases and J lost 0, with 11 bases in between. There are 14 residues in the CDR3. This CDR3 is CASSHTPGSYEQYF. In DNA form, the CDR3 reads TGCGCCAGCAGCCATACGCCGGGCTCCTACGAGCAGTACTTC.

The chain has TRBV6-2 or TRBV6-3 and TRBJ2-1; a weak D match, TRBD1 (5 bases). Germline CDR1 MNHEY, CDR2 SVGEGT. The CDR3 extends over 12 amino acids. Deletions cut 3 bases from V and 8 bases from J, with 8 bases between. The CDR3 DNA follows: TGTGCCAGCAGTTATGGGGCCCATGAGCAGTTCTTC. It is translated as CASSYGAHEQFF.

In this sample, this clone turned up once. The chain has TRBV21-1 and TRBJ1-1. TRBV21-1 is annotated as a pseudogene. The CDR3 consists of 13 residues. CDR3 protein: CASRRNRGYEAFF. Here the CDR3 DNA reads TGTGCCAGCAGACGGAACCGGGGGTATGAAGCTTTCTTT.

The chain employs TRBV27 and TRBJ1-1, with 10 nucleotides matching TRBD1. The CDR3 loop spans 17 amino acids. The germline CDR1 and CDR2 sequences are MNHEY and SMNVEV (reference sequence). V lost 6 bases and J lost 0; bases outside the gene matches: 10. CDR3 DNA sequence: TGTGCCAGCAGCCCGGACAGGGGGACCCCCATGAACACTGAAGCTTTCTTT. Translating gives CASSPDRGTPMNTEAFF.

This CDR3 is CASSTRLSPPYF. The CDR3 nucleotides are TGTGCCAGTAGTACCCGTCTTTCCCCTCCGTATTTT. The rearrangement joins TRBV19 to TRBJ2-3; D not resolved. Trimming cost V 4 bases and J 14 bases, with 16 bases left between them. CDR3 length equals 12 residues. The V gene's germline CDR1 is LNHDA and CDR2 SQIVND (reference sequence).

The CDR3 protein is CASSLELAAVYEQYF. In DNA, the CDR3 is TGCGCCAGCAGCTTGGAACTAGCGGCGGTCTACGAGCAGTACTTC. This chain uses TRBV5-1 with TRBJ2-7; 8 bases are shared with TRBD2. The CDR3 is made up of 15 amino acids. Germline CDR1 and CDR2: SGHRS and YFSETQ. The trim removed 0 bases at V and 3 bases at J, leaving 5 bases unmatched.

The chain joins TRBV29-1 to TRBJ1-2; a weak D match, TRBD1 (5 bases). This CDR3 has 12 amino acids. Between the trimmed V and J ends, which lost 3 bases and 4 bases, there was a span of 9 bases. Germline loops: CDR1 SQVTM, CDR2 ANQGSEA. CDR3 DNA: TGCAGCGTTGACGGGGGTGGCTATGGCTACACCTTC. Its protein product is CSVDGGGYGYTF.

This clone appeared once. The chain uses TRBV7-9 and TRBJ1-3; D gene uncertain. V dropped 5 bases and J dropped 0 bases, with 11 bases sitting between them. The germline CDR1 and CDR2 sequences are SEHNR and FQNEAQ (reference sequence). The length of the CDR3 is 15 residues. CDR3 coding DNA: TGTGCCAGCAGCCACGCCGCTACCTCTGGAAACACCATATATTTT. This translates into CASSHAATSGNTIYF.

V is TRBV10-3 and J is TRBJ1-5; no reliable D call. The CDR3 covers 15 residues. Germline V gene sequence: CDR1 ENHRY, CDR2 SYGVKD. V was trimmed by 5 bases and J by 3 bases, leaving 14 bases between them. The chain's CDR3 is CAISSGLSNNQPQHF. The DNA of the CDR3 is TGTGCCATCAGTTCAGGACTATCGAACAATCAGCCCCAGCATTTT.

This sequence joins TRBV30 and TRBJ1-2, with D perhaps matching TRBD1 (6 bases). In germline, CDR1 is GTSNPN, CDR2 SVGIG (reference sequence). The CDR3 is 18 amino acids. The V end was cut by 3 bases, the J end by 0 bases, with 23 bases between. The CDR3, as DNA: TGTGCCTGGAGCGGGAGGACAGCCATTCAGATAGCTAACTATGGCTACACCTTC. It is translated as CAWSGRTAIQIANYGYTF.

V usage is TRBV28 and J usage is TRBJ2-1, with 11 nucleotides matching TRBD2. This CDR3 contains 18 residues. V trimming: 5 bases; J trimming: 0 bases; junction bases outside the gene matches: 9. Germline CDR1 reads MDHEN; CDR2 reads SYDVKM. The CDR3 nucleotides read TGTGCCAGCAGTACACTAGCGGGGGCCCCGAGCTCCTACAATGAGCAGTTCTTC. This gives the protein CASSTLAGAPSSYNEQFF.

The chain recombines TRBV9 with TRBJ1-3; D is unclear. Germline CDR1 and CDR2: SGDLS and YYNGEE. V lost 0 bases and J 0 bases, leaving 10 bases between the germline ends. The CDR3 length is 16 residues. In nucleotides, the CDR3 is TGTGCCAGCAGCGTAGGGGCCAGCTACTCTGGAAACACCATATATTTT. It yields the protein CASSVGASYSGNTIYF.

This clone was observed a few times. This sequence joins TRBV18 and TRBJ1-5; 9 bases fit TRBD1. Looked up from germline, CDR1 is KGHSH and CDR2 is LQKENI. There are 14 residues in the CDR3. V dropped 5 bases and J dropped 7; count of bases not matched to a gene: 6. Here the CDR3 DNA reads TGTGCCAGCTCAGCGACAGGGGGTGAGCAGCCCCAGCATTTT. It codes for CASSATGGEQPQHF.